These 20 T cell receptor beta chains were sequenced from one sample in a study of T cell repertoires in cytomegalovirus infection. One entry per CDR3 protein results from TCRdb running MiXCR on the reads. The sample shows approximately 500,000 distinct CDR3 sequences, roughly 10% of them seen only once. The specimen was PBMCs. Receptors were obtained from a human donor in good health (CMV status not recorded). Some clones in this sample may be carry-over from other donors' samples.

The V gene is TRBV5-4, the J gene TRBJ1-1; a weak D match, TRBD1 (6 bases). The CDR3 totals 16 residues. Germline V gene data show CDR1 as SGHNT and CDR2 as YYREEE (reference sequence). The V gene lost 0 bases and the J gene lost 3 bases, with 15 bases spanning the gap. CDR3 protein: CASSLGGGQRDTEAFF. DNA for the CDR3: TGTGCCAGCAGCTTGGGGGGAGGACAGCGGGACACTGAAGCTTTCTTT. Based on the CDR3 plus reference TRBV5-4 and TRBJ1-1, the full variable domain is ETGVTQSPTHLIKTRGQQVTLRCSSQSGHNTVSWYQQALGQGPQFIFQYYREEENGRGNFPPRFSGLQFPNYSSELNVNALELDDSALYLCASSLGGGQRDTEAFFGQGTRLTVV.

The gene calls are TRBV20-1 and TRBJ2-7; 9 bases are a match to TRBD2. This CDR3 region has 14 residues. The ends lost 2 bases at V and 5 bases at J; junction bases unmatched: 7. Germline V gene data show CDR1 as DFQATT and CDR2 as SNEGSKA (reference sequence). CDR3 amino acids: CSARSGGRDDEQYF. The CDR3 DNA sequence: TGCAGTGCTAGATCGGGCGGGAGGGACGACGAGCAGTACTTC.

About this clonotype itself: This may stem from a read error, because a much larger clone lies one nucleotide away. V usage is TRBV28 and J usage is TRBJ2-7; 8 bases fit TRBD2. The CDR3 loop spans 14 amino acids. V trimming: 7 bases; J trimming: 2 bases; junction bases outside the gene matches: 7. The germline V gene has CDR1 MDHEN and CDR2 SYDVKM. The CDR3 protein is CASNQKAGAYEQYF. DNA of the CDR3: TGTGCCAGCAACCAAAAAGCGGGGGCCTACGAGCAGTACTTC.

This clonotype occurred a few times. This chain connects TRBV24-1 to TRBJ2-1; D is perhaps TRBD1 (5 bases). Trimming cost V 6 bases and J 6 bases, with 5 bases left between them. Germline CDR1 is KGHDR and CDR2 is SFDVKD. CDR3 length equals 11 residues. The CDR3 sequence: CATSQGNEQFF. Written as DNA, the CDR3 is TGTGCCACCAGTCAGGGCAATGAGCAGTTCTTC.

This clonotype was found many times. V and J are TRBV7-2 and TRBJ1-4; D is unresolved. The CDR3 is 11 residues long. Germline CDR1 and CDR2: SGHTA and FQGNSA. V lost 3 bases and J lost 7, with 3 bases in between. The CDR3 spells CASSFSEKLFF. DNA for the CDR3: TGTGCCAGCAGCTTTAGTGAAAAACTGTTTTTT.

Ten or more counts support this clonotype. The chain uses TRBV6-1 and TRBJ1-6; D is possibly TRBD1 (6 bases). Germline CDR1 MNHNS, CDR2 SASEGT. The CDR3 has 13 amino acids. The V end was cut by 10 bases, the J end by 7 bases, with 14 bases between. The chain's CDR3 is CATFRGENSPLHF. Here the CDR3 DNA reads TGTGCCACCTTTAGGGGGGAAAATTCACCCCTCCACTTT.

This clonotype was found many times. The rearrangement links TRBV6-1 to TRBJ1-6; D possibly corresponds to TRBD1 (5 bases). Germline V lookup: CDR1 MNHNS, CDR2 SASEGT. This CDR3 contains 15 residues. V was shortened by 4 bases and J by 7 bases, with 14 bases between the two germline ends. CDR3 region: CASSGTSGRNSPLHF. The CDR3 DNA reads as TGTGCCAGCAGTGGGACATCTGGGAGGAATTCACCCCTCCACTTT.

There are many counts of this clonotype. V is TRBV10-3 and J is TRBJ1-1; 7 bases are shared with TRBD1. Germline CDR1 and CDR2: ENHRY and SYGVKD. V gave up 11 bases and J gave up 4 bases; unmatched junction bases: 10. The CDR3 sequence is 13 residues long. In nucleotides, the CDR3 is TGTGCCGGGCGACAGGGAGATGGCACTGAAGCTTTCTTT. Amino acid sequence: CAGRQGDGTEAFF.

The V and J genes are TRBV29-1 and TRBJ2-7; 13 bases match TRBD2. V shed 0 bases and J 6 bases; nucleotides not matched to a gene: 8. From germline, CDR1 is SQVTM and CDR2 ANQGSEA. This CDR3 comprises 16 residues. In DNA form, the CDR3 reads TGCAGCGTTGAAGACCGGATAGGGACTAGCGGGGCCGAGCAGTACTTC. This gives the protein CSVEDRIGTSGAEQYF.

The chain joins TRBV27 to TRBJ2-3; 10 bases fit TRBD2. Germline CDR1 and CDR2: MNHEY and SMNVEV (reference sequence). The CDR3 length is 14 residues. Trimming cost V 6 bases and J 7 bases; bases outside gene matches: 7. The CDR3 region is CASRRAGGGNTQYF. CDR3 nucleotide sequence: TGTGCCAGCAGGCGAGCGGGAGGGGGAAATACGCAGTATTTT.

This clonotype was found many times. The rearrangement joins TRBV28 to TRBJ1-4, with D unresolved. Germline loops: CDR1 MDHEN, CDR2 SYDVKM. This CDR3 contains 13 residues. V was trimmed by 3 bases and J by 8 bases, leaving 10 bases between them. CDR3 DNA sequence: TGTGCCAGCAGTTTCCCCCGAAGGGAAAAACTGTTTTTT. Protein sequence: CASSFPRREKLFF.

The sample holds many counts of this clonotype. This rearrangement joins TRBV12-3 or TRBV12-4 to TRBJ1-1; 8 bases are shared with TRBD1. With V trimmed by 7 bases and J by 5 bases, 12 bases remained unmatched. The CDR3 runs 15 residues. CDR3 loop: CASNFDRGSRTEAFF. The CDR3 bases are TGTGCCAGCAATTTTGACAGGGGAAGTAGGACTGAAGCTTTCTTT.

This clonotype has a handful of counts. The chain links TRBV2 to TRBJ2-2; D might be TRBD1 or TRBD2, each matching 7 bases. The CDR3 is 14 amino acids. From germline, CDR1 is SNHLY and CDR2 FYNNEI. V lost 7 bases and J lost 4, with 13 bases in between. This CDR3 is CASNRGGGTGELFF. The CDR3 DNA is TGTGCCAGCAACAGGGGAGGGGGCACCGGGGAGCTGTTTTTT. Looking up the rest from reference TRBV2 and TRBJ2-2 gives the full variable domain: EPEVTQTPSHQVTQMGQEVILRCVPISNHLYFYWYRQILGQKVEFLVSFYNNEISEKSEIFDDQFSVERPDGSNFTLKIRSTKLEDSAMYFCASNRGGGTGELFFGEGSRLTVL.

This clonotype was seen ten or more times. The chain uses TRBV10-3 and TRBJ2-1; 7 bases agree with TRBD2. The CDR3 length is 15 residues. Germline lookup yields CDR1 ENHRY and CDR2 SYGVKD. V shed 10 bases, J shed 0 bases, and the junction held 9 bases outside the gene matches. The CDR3 loop is CASVSGGNSYNEQFF. CDR3 nucleotides: TGTGCCAGTGTTTCGGGGGGAAACTCCTACAATGAGCAGTTCTTC.

The V call is TRBV5-6, the J call TRBJ2-7, with a possible D match to TRBD1 (6 bases). The CDR3 length is 15 residues. Deletions cut 0 bases from V and 6 bases from J, with 16 bases between. CDR1 and CDR2 from the germline V gene are SGHDT and YYEEEE. CDR3 in amino acids: CASSLVRQALGEQYF. As DNA, the CDR3 is TGTGCCAGCAGCTTGGTAAGACAGGCCCTCGGCGAGCAGTACTTC.

This chain joins TRBV5-1 and TRBJ2-7, with TRBD1 as a possible D gene (6 bases). The CDR3 sequence is 15 residues long. The germline gives CDR1 SGHRS, CDR2 YFSETQ. Trimming removed 0 bases from V and 7 bases from J, with 17 bases in between. Written as DNA, the CDR3 is TGCGCCAGCAGCTTGGAATTGGGGGCCCTCGGGGAGCAGTACTTC. It encodes CASSLELGALGEQYF.

This clonotype was recorded many times. The J gene is TRBJ2-3, the V gene TRBV7-9; the D is unclear. Germline V lookup: CDR1 SEHNR, CDR2 FQNEAQ (reference sequence). The CDR3 runs to 14 residues. V was shortened by 5 bases and J by 0 bases, with 9 bases between the two germline ends. CDR3 loop: CASSRIGSTDTQYF. DNA for the CDR3: TGTGCCAGCAGCCGGATTGGTAGCACAGATACGCAGTATTTT.

In this sample, this clonotype turned up many times. This chain uses TRBV11-2 with TRBJ1-2; D is ambiguous. The ends were cut back, 0 bases at V and 4 bases at J, with 9 bases in the middle. This CDR3 has 14 amino acids. Germline lookup yields CDR1 SGHAT and CDR2 FQNNGV. CDR3 sequence: CASSLDMAGYGYTF. CDR3 nucleotides: TGTGCCAGCAGCTTAGATATGGCAGGCTATGGCTACACCTTC.

To note about this clonotype: This may be a read error, as it is one base from a much larger clone. The chain carries TRBV5-1 and TRBJ1-1; 7 nucleotides agree with TRBD1. Germline CDR1 reads SGHRS; CDR2 reads YFSETQ. This CDR3 comprises 14 residues. CDR3 bases: TGCTCCAGCAGCACGGGACAGACGAACACTGAAGCTTTCTTT. Protein: CSSSTGQTNTEAFF. Drawing the rest from reference TRBV5-1 and TRBJ1-1, the complete variable domain is KAGVTQTPRYLIKTRGQQVTLSCSPISGHRSVSWYQQTPGQGLQFLFEYFSETQRNKGNFPGRFSGRQFSNSRSEMNVSTLELGDSALYLCSSSTGQTNTEAFFGQGTRLTVV.

In this sample, this clonotype turned up many times. The CDR3 sequence is CASSMRRAGASYNEQFF. CDR3 DNA: TGTGCCAGTAGTATGAGAAGAGCGGGAGCTTCCTACAATGAGCAGTTCTTC. The chain carries TRBV19 and TRBJ2-1; 8 nucleotides match TRBD2. The CDR3 has 17 residues. J gave up 1 base and V 3 bases, and 8 bases lay outside the gene matches. The V gene's germline CDR1 is LNHDA and CDR2 SQIVND (reference sequence). The full variable domain, its missing parts supplied by reference TRBV19 and TRBJ2-1, is DGGITQSPKYLFRKEGQNVTLSCEQNLNHDAMYWYRQDPGQGLRLIYYSQIVNDFQKGDIAEGYSVSREKKESFPLTVTSAQKNPTAFYLCASSMRRAGASYNEQFFGPGTRLTVL.